Presented here are 17 T cell receptor beta chains from one specimen sequenced in a study of somatic mutations in cytotoxic T cells in rheumatoid arthritis. The assay was immunoSEQ multiplex PCR, and TCRdb's table has in-frame clones only and misses some. The sample lists tens of thousands of clones; 84% were seen once. Sequencing used CD8+ T cells sorted from blood. The receptors were sampled from a man aged 40-49 years in good health.

The chain joins TRBV27 to TRBJ2-7; the D gene is possibly TRBD1 (5 bases). Germline CDR1 MNHEY, CDR2 SMNVEV (reference sequence). The germline V and J ends were trimmed by 4 bases and 2 bases, with 12 bases remaining between them. This CDR3 is built from 14 residues. The CDR3 DNA reads TGTGCCAGCAGTTCCCGGGCAGGGCCCTACGAGCAGTACTTC. Translation: CASSSRAGPYEQYF.

CDR3 residues: CASSLWTGGETEAFF. The CDR3 coding sequence is TGTGCCAGCAGCTTATGGACGGGGGGAGAGACTGAAGCTTTCTTT. The chain couples TRBV7-2 to TRBJ1-1; tentative D call: TRBD1 (5 bases). Trimming cost V 2 bases and J 5 bases, with 15 bases left between them. Germline lookup yields CDR1 SGHTA and CDR2 FQGNSA. The CDR3 consists of 15 residues.

V usage is TRBV4-3 and J usage is TRBJ2-3, with 9 bases fitting TRBD1. The CDR3 is 16 residues long. Losses at the gene ends were 0 bases for V and 3 bases for J; bases not matched to a gene: 4. The V gene's germline CDR1 is LGHNA and CDR2 YSLEER. As DNA, the CDR3 is TGCGCCAGCAGCCAAGAATTGGACAGGGGAACAGATACGCAGTATTTT. Residues: CASSQELDRGTDTQYF.

The table lists this clone with a count of one. The chain couples TRBV4-3 to TRBJ2-7, with a possible D match to TRBD2 (5 bases). This CDR3 has 15 residues. CDR1 is LGHNA and CDR2 is YSLEER in the germline V gene. V lost 1 base and J 4 bases, leaving 14 bases between the germline ends. The DNA of the CDR3 is TGCGCCAGCAGCCAAGGCCTTACGGGCGGGTACGAGCAGTACTTC. It is translated as CASSQGLTGGYEQYF.

This clone was seen only a few times. The J gene is TRBJ1-1, the V gene TRBV11-2, with D perhaps TRBD1 (5 bases). The CDR3 extends over 14 amino acids. Germline V gene sequence: CDR1 SGHAT, CDR2 FQNNGV. The V end was cut by 5 bases, the J end by 4 bases, with 14 bases between. CDR3 coding DNA: TGTGCCAGCAGCCCAATCTCGGGGGGCACTGAAGCTTTCTTT. Translating it yields CASSPISGGTEAFF.

This clone has just a few counts. The chain combines TRBV27 with TRBJ1-2; D is undetermined. The V end was cut by 5 bases, the J end by 4 bases, with 14 bases between. CDR1 is MNHEY, CDR2 SMNVEV, per germline (reference sequence). CDR3 length equals 14 residues. CDR3 amino acids: CASSPLLSGYGYTF. The CDR3 DNA reads as TGTGCCAGCAGTCCTCTCCTCTCCGGCTATGGCTACACCTTC.

This clone has a single count. The V and J genes are TRBV6-5 and TRBJ2-7; the D gene is possibly TRBD1 (6 bases). Trimming pared 2 bases from V and 2 bases from J, leaving 10 bases between. The CDR3 consists of 14 residues. Germline assignment: CDR1 MNHEY and CDR2 SVGAGI. The CDR3 spells CASSYGQGTYEQYF. The CDR3, as DNA: TGTGCCAGCAGTTACGGGCAGGGGACCTACGAGCAGTACTTC.

The chain has TRBV11-2 and TRBJ2-1; 10 nucleotides line up with TRBD2. V dropped 5 bases and J dropped 3; count of bases not matched to a gene: 4. This CDR3 spans 15 amino acids. Germline CDR1 and CDR2: SGHAT and FQNNGV. The CDR3 loop is CASSLLAGVYNEQFF. The CDR3 DNA follows: TGTGCCAGCAGCCTTCTAGCGGGAGTCTACAATGAGCAGTTCTTC.

The gene calls are TRBV11-2 and TRBJ2-7; no firm D call. Per germline, CDR1 SGHAT and CDR2 FQNNGV. Trimming took off 3 bases at V and 5 bases at J, with 8 bases between the two ends. This CDR3 region has 12 residues. CDR3 sequence (DNA): TGTGCCAGCAGCTTTCGGGCCCACGAGCAGTACTTC. Its protein is CASSFRAHEQYF.

J is TRBJ2-2 and V is TRBV10-2; TRBD2 agrees at 9 bases. The ends lost 9 bases at V and 7 bases at J; junction bases unmatched: 12. There are 15 residues in the CDR3. From germline, CDR1 is WSHSY and CDR2 SAAADI. The DNA of the CDR3 is TGCGCCAGAGGGCCTAGCGGGAACGGTAACGGGGAGCTGTTTTTT. Protein sequence: CARGPSGNGNGELFF.

This chain uses TRBV29-1 with TRBJ2-7, with D possibly matching TRBD1 (6 bases). Trimming took off 4 bases at V and 2 bases at J, with 15 bases between the two ends. Germline CDR1 is SQVTM and CDR2 is ANQGSEA. The CDR3 totals 14 residues. CDR3 sequence: CSVGDYRAPYEQYF. Written as DNA, the CDR3 is TGCAGCGTTGGTGACTACAGGGCCCCCTACGAGCAGTACTTC.

The J gene is TRBJ2-7, the V gene TRBV14; tentative D call: TRBD1 (5 bases). Germline CDR1 SGHDN, CDR2 FVKESK. This CDR3 contains 15 residues. Trimming removed 5 bases from V and 2 bases from J, with 16 bases in between. The DNA for the CDR3 is TGTGCCAGCAGCAAGCAGGGAAGGTTCCCCTACGAGCAGTACTTC. As protein: CASSKQGRFPYEQYF.

The chain links TRBV2 to TRBJ2-1; 8 positions agree with TRBD2. CDR1 SNHLY and CDR2 FYNNEI come from the germline V gene. The CDR3 extends over 15 amino acids. Trimming removed 2 bases from V and 6 bases from J; junction bases left unmatched: 6. This CDR3 reads CASSESGGPLNEQFF. Here the CDR3 DNA reads TGTGCCAGCAGTGAATCGGGAGGGCCCCTCAATGAGCAGTTCTTC.

The gene calls are TRBV4-3 and TRBJ1-2, with TRBD1 as a possible D gene (5 bases). Germline CDR1 is LGHNA and CDR2 is YSLEER. The CDR3 extends over 16 amino acids. The V end lost 1 base, the J end lost 3 bases, and 15 bases lay between the germline ends. The CDR3 reads CASSQALDSIDYGYTF. In nucleotides, the CDR3 is TGCGCCAGCAGCCAAGCTCTAGACAGTATTGACTATGGCTACACCTTC.

This rearrangement joins TRBV7-9 to TRBJ2-7, with a possible D match to TRBD1 (6 bases). The CDR3 length is 14 residues. V was pared by 4 bases and J by 1 base, with 11 bases between. Germline CDR1 and CDR2: SEHNR and FQNEAQ (reference sequence). The CDR3 spells CASSSPTGSYEQYF. The CDR3 DNA follows: TGTGCCAGCAGCTCTCCGACAGGTTCCTACGAGCAGTACTTC.

The table lists this clone with a few counts. The V call is TRBV7-9, the J call TRBJ1-1, with D hard to call. Per the germline V gene, CDR1 is SEHNR and CDR2 is FQNEAQ (reference sequence). Trimming shortened V by 3 bases and J by 0 bases, and 8 bases separated the two germline ends. The CDR3 is made up of 14 amino acids. CDR3 protein: CASSFEGMNTEAFF. In nucleotides, the CDR3 is TGTGCCAGCAGCTTCGAGGGAATGAACACTGAAGCTTTCTTT.

The chain employs TRBV28 and TRBJ2-2; TRBD2 aligns across 8 bases. V lost 5 bases to trimming and J lost 1 base; unmatched junction nucleotides: 3. CDR3 length equals 15 residues. Germline CDR1 reads MDHEN; CDR2 reads SYDVKM. Here the CDR3 DNA reads TGTGCCAGCAGTCGACTAGCGAGGAACACCGGGGAGCTGTTTTTT. Translating gives CASSRLARNTGELFF.